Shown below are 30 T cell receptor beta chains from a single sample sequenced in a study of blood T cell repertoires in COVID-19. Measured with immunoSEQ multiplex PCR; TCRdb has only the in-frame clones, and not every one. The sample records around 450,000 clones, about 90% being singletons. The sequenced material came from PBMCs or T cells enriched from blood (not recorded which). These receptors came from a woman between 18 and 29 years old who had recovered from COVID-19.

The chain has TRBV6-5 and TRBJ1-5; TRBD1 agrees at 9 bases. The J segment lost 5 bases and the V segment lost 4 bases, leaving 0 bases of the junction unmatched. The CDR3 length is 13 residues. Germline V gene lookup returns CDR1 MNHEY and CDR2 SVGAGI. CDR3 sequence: CASSWDRDQPQHF. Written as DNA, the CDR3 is TGTGCCAGCAGTTGGGACAGGGATCAGCCCCAGCATTTT.

The CDR3 is CASSKLRLEKAFF. In DNA, the CDR3 is TGCGCCAGCAGCAAACTCCGACTGGAGAAGGCTTTCTTT. The chain couples TRBV4-1 to TRBJ1-1; no clear D gene. The ends were cut back, 5 bases at V and 11 bases at J, with 18 bases in the middle. The CDR3 is 13 amino acids. From germline, CDR1 is MGHRA and CDR2 YSYEKL.

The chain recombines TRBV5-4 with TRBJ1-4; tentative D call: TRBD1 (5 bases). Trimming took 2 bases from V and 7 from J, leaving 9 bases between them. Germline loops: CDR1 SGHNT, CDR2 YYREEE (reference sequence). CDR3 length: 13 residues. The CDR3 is CASSFDRTEKLFF. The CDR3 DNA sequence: TGTGCCAGCAGCTTTGACAGAACTGAAAAACTGTTTTTT.

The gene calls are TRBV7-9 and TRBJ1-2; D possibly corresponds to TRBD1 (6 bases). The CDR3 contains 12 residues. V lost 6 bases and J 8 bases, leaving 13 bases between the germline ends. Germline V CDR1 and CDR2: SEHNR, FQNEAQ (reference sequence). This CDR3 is CASSRSQGGYTF. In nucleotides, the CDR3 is TGTGCCAGCAGTCGTTCGCAGGGGGGCTACACCTTC. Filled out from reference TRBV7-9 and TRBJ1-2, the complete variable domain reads DTGVSQNPRHKITKRGQNVTFRCDPISEHNRLYWYRQTLGQGPEFLTYFQNEAQLEKSRLLSDRFSAERPKGSFSTLEIQRTEQGDSAMYLCASSRSQGGYTFGSGTRLTVV.

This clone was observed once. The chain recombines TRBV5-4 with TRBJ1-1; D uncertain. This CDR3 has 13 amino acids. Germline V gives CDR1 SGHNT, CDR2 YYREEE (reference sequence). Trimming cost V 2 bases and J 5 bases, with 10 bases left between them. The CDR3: CASSFSTGTEAFF. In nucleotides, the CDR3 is TGTGCCAGCAGCTTTTCTACGGGGACTGAAGCTTTCTTT.

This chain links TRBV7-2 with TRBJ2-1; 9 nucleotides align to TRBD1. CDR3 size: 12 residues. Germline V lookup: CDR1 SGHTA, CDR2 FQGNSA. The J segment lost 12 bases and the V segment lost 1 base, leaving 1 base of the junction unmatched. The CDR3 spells CASSLGTGVQFF. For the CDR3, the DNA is TGTGCCAGCAGCTTAGGGACAGGGGTGCAGTTCTTC.

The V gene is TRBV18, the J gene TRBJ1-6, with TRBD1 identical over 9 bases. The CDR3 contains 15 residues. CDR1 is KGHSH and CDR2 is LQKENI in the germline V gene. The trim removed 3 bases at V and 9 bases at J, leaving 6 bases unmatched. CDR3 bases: TGTGCCAGCTCACCGGGACAGGGTAACGGTTCACCCCTCCACTTT. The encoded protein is CASSPGQGNGSPLHF.

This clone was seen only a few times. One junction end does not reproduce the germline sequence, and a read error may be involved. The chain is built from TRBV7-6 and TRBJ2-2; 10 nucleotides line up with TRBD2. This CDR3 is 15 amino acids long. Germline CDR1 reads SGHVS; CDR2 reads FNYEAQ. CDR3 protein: CASSLAGAYTGELFF. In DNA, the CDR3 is TGTGCCAGCAGCCTAGCGGGGGCGTACACCGGGGAGCTGTTTTTT.

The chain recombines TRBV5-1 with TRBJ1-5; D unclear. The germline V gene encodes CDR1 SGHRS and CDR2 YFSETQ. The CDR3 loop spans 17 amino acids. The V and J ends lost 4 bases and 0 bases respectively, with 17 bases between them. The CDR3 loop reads CASSPGERVYSNQPQHF. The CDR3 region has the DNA TGCGCCAGCAGCCCCGGGGAGCGGGTCTATAGCAATCAGCCCCAGCATTTT.

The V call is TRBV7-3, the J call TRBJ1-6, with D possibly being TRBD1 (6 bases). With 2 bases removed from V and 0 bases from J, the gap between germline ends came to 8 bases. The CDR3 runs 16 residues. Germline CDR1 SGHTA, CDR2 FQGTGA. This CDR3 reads CASSLQGSSYNSPLHF. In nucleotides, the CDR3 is TGTGCCAGCAGCTTACAGGGGAGCTCCTATAATTCACCCCTCCACTTT.

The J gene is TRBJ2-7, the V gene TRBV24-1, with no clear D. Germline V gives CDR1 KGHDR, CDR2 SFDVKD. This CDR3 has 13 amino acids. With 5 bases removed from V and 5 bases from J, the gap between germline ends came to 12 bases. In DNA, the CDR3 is TGTGCCACCAGTGTCACGTTCGAGGACGAGCAGTACTTC. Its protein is CATSVTFEDEQYF.

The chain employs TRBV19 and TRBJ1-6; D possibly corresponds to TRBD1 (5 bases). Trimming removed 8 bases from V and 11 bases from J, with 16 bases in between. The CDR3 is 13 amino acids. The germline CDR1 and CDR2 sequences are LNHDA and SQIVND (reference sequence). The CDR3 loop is CASGAGRVAPLHF. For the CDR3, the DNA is TGTGCCAGTGGGGCGGGGAGAGTGGCACCCCTCCACTTT.

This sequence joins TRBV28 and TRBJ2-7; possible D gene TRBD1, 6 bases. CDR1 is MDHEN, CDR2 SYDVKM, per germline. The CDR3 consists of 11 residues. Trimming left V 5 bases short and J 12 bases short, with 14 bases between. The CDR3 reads CASSHLQGPYF. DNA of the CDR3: TGTGCCAGCAGTCACTTGCAGGGGCCGTACTTC.

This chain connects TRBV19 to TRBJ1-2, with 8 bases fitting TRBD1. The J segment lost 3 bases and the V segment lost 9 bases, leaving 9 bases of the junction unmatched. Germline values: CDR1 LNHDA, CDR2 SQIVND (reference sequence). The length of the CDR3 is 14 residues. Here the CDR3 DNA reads TGTGCCAGGACTGACAGGGGAAGAGACTATGGCTACACCTTC. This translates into CARTDRGRDYGYTF.

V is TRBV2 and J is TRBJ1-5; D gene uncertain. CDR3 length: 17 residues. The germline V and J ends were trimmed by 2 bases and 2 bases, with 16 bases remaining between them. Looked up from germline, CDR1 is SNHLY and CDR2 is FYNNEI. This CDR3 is CASSEPRLGQGNQPQHF. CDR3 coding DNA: TGTGCCAGCAGTGAACCTCGTTTGGGCCAGGGCAATCAGCCCCAGCATTTT.

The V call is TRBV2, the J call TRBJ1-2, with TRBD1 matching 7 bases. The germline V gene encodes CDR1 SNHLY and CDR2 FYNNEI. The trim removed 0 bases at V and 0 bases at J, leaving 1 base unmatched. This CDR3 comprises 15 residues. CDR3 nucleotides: TGTGCCAGCAGTGAAGCCGGGACAGCTAACTATGGCTACACCTTC. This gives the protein CASSEAGTANYGYTF.

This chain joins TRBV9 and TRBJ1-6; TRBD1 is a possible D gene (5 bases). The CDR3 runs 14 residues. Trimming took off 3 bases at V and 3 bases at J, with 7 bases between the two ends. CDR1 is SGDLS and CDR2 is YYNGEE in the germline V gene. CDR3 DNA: TGTGCCAGCAGCGCCGGACACTATAATTCACCCCTCCACTTT. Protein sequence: CASSAGHYNSPLHF. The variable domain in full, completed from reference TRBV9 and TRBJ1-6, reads DSGVTQTPKHLITATGQRVTLRCSPRSGDLSVYWYQQSLDQGLQFLIQYYNGEERAKGNILERFSAQQFPDLHSELNLSSLELGDSALYFCASSAGHYNSPLHFGNGTRLTVT.

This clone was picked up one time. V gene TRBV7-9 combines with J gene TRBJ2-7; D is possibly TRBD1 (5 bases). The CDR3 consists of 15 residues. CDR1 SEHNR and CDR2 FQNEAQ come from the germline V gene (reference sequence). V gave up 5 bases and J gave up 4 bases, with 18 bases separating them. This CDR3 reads CASSPPSGPGYEQYF. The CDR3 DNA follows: TGTGCCAGCAGCCCCCCGTCAGGGCCTGGGTACGAGCAGTACTTC.

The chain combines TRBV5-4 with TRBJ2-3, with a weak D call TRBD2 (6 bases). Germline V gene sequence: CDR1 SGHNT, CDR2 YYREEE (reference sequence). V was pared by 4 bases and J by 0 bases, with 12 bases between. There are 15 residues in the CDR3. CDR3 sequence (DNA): TGTGCCAGCAGCCCTCGGGGGTCTAGCACAGATACGCAGTATTTT. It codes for CASSPRGSSTDTQYF.

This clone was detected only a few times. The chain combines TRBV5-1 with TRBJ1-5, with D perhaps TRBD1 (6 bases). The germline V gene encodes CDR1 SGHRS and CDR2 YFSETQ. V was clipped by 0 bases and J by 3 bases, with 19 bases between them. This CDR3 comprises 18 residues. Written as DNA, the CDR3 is TGCGCCAGCAGCTTGGCCGCCTCCCACAGGGTCCTCAATCAGCCCCAGCATTTT. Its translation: CASSLAASHRVLNQPQHF.

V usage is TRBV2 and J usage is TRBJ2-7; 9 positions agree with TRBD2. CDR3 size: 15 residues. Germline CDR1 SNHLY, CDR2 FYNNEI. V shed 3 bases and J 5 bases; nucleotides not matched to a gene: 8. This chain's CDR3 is CASSDPASGDDEQYF. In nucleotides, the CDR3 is TGTGCCAGCAGTGATCCGGCTAGCGGGGATGACGAGCAGTACTTC.

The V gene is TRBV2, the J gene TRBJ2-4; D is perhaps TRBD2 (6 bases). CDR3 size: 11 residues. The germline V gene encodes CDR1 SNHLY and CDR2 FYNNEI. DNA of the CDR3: TGTGCAAGCCTGCGGGGAGGCATTCAGTACTTC. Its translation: CASLRGGIQYF.

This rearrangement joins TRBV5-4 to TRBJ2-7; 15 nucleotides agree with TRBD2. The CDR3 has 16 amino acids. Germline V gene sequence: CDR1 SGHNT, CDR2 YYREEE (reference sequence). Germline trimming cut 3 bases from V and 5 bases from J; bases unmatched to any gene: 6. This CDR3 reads CASSSGLAGGHDEQYF. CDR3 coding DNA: TGTGCCAGCAGCTCCGGACTAGCGGGGGGGCACGACGAGCAGTACTTC. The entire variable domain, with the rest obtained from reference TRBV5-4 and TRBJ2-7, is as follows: ETGVTQSPTHLIKTRGQQVTLRCSSQSGHNTVSWYQQALGQGPQFIFQYYREEENGRGNFPPRFSGLQFPNYSSELNVNALELDDSALYLCASSSGLAGGHDEQYFGPGTRLTVT.

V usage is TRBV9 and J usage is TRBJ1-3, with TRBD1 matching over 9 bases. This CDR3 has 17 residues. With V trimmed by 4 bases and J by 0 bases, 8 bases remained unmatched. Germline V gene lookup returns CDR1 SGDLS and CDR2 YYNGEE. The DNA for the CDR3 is TGTGCCAGCAGCACCGGGACAGGGCCTTTCTCTGGAAACACCATATATTTT. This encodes CASSTGTGPFSGNTIYF. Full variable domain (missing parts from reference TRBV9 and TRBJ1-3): DSGVTQTPKHLITATGQRVTLRCSPRSGDLSVYWYQQSLDQGLQFLIQYYNGEERAKGNILERFSAQQFPDLHSELNLSSLELGDSALYFCASSTGTGPFSGNTIYFGEGSWLTVV.

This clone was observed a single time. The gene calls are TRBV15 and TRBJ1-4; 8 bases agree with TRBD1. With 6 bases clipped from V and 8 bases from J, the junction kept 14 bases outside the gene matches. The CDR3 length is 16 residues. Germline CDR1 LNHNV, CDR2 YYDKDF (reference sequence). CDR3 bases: TGTGCCACCAGAAGTACACGGACAGGGTTCGGGGAAAAACTGTTTTTT. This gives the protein CATRSTRTGFGEKLFF.

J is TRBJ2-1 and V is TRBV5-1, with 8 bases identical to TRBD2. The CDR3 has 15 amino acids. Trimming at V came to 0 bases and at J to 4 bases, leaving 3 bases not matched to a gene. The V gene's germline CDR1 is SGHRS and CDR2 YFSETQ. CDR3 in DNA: TGCGCCAGCAGCTTGGCAGCGGGGGTTTACAATGAGCAGTTCTTC. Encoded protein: CASSLAAGVYNEQFF.

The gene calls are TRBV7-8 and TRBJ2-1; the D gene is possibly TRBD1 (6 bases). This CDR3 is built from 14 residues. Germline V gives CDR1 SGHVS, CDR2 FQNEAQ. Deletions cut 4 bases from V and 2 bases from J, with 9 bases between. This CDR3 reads CASSWGQTYNEQFF. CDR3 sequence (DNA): TGTGCCAGCAGCTGGGGGCAGACCTACAATGAGCAGTTCTTC.

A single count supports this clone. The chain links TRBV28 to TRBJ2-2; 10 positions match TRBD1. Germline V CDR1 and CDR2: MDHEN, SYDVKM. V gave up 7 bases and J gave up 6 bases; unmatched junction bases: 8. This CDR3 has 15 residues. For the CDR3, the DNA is TGTGCCAGCACCACTATAGGGACAGGGGCCGGGGAGCTGTTTTTT. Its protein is CASTTIGTGAGELFF.

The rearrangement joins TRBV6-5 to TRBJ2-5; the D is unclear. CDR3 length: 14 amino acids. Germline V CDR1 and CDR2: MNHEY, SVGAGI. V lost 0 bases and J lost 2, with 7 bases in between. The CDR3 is CASSYSRLQETQYF. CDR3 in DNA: TGTGCCAGCAGTTACTCCCGACTGCAAGAGACCCAGTACTTC.

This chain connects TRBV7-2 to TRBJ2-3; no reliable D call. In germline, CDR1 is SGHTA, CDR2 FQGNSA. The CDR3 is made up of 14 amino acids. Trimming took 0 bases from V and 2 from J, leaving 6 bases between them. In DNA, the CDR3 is TGTGCCAGCAGCTTAGCTGGCTCCACAGATACGCAGTATTTT. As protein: CASSLAGSTDTQYF. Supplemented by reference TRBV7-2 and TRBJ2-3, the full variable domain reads GAGVSQSPSNKVTEKGKDVELRCDPISGHTALYWYRQSLGQGLEFLIYFQGNSAPDKSGLPSDRFSAERTGGSVSTLTIQRTQQEDSAVYLCASSLAGSTDTQYFGPGTRLTVL.